This T cell receptor beta chain derives from a study of T cells in Graves' hyperthyroidism and ophthalmopathy. Whole-study findings and limits: Ophthalmopathy onset followed model prediction by a median approximately seven months.

Turning to this clonotype: Its cognate antigen is unknown.

This CDR3 spans 14 amino acids. The ends lost 5 bases at V and 11 bases at J; junction bases unmatched: 12. Germline-derived CDR1 and CDR2 are SGHTA and FQGNSA. RNA transcripts served as the template for amplifying TCR beta CDR3 regions. HTBI primers were used for first-round RT-PCR of the TCR CDR3. TCRdb itself ran the multiplex PCR reads through MiXCR, one entry per CDR3 protein. Among roughly 570,000 distinct CDR3 sequences listed, approximately 44% were seen once. Sample: peripheral blood or thyroid tissue (not recorded which). The TCR was taken from an adult woman with Graves' disease, either hyperthyroidism or ophthalmopathy (not recorded which). The chain links TRBV7-2 to TRBJ2-5; 9 bases agree with TRBD2. CDR3 protein: CASSPTTSGGEQYF. The CDR3 DNA sequence: TGTGCCAGCAGCCCCACGACTAGCGGAGGTGAGCAGTACTTC.